The 17 T cell receptor beta chains presented below share a single source sample, sequenced in a study of HIV-infected patients and healthy controls. All unsorted peripheral T cells were captured because whole blood was used without fractionation. Alpha and beta constant-region primers primed reverse transcription of about 500 ng RNA. Alpha and beta chain libraries were made separately by chain-specific third strand synthesis with multiplexing indices. TCRdb reanalysed the 5' RACE reads using MiXCR and keeps one entry per CDR3 protein. The sample includes 15,000 or so distinct CDR3 sequences, 7% seen only once; the top ten take 8.3%. Specimen: blood. The receptors derive from an adult in good health.

This clonotype was counted at least ten times. This chain links TRBV19 with TRBJ2-6; D perhaps matches TRBD1 (6 bases). Trimming shortened V by 7 bases and J by 10 bases, and 17 bases separated the two germline ends. Germline V lookup: CDR1 LNHDA, CDR2 SQIVND (reference sequence). The CDR3 is made up of 14 amino acids. The DNA of the CDR3 is TGTGCCAGTAATCGGGGTACAGGGATTAACGTCCTGACTTTC. Translation gives CASNRGTGINVLTF.

This clonotype was counted many times. The chain combines TRBV5-8 with TRBJ2-7; perhaps D is TRBD1 or TRBD2 (5 bases each). V was pared by 0 bases and J by 0 bases, with 10 bases between. The CDR3 has 15 residues. CDR1 and CDR2 (germline): SGHTS, YDEGEE. CDR3 protein: CASSLGWGSSYEQYF. In DNA, the CDR3 is TGTGCCAGCAGCTTGGGCTGGGGGAGCTCCTACGAGCAGTACTTC.

This clonotype is classed as medium-sized (0.01 to 0.1%). The chain uses TRBV27 and TRBJ2-2, with 7 bases lining up with TRBD2. The junction had 6 bases not matched to a gene; V was cut back by 5 bases and J by 3 bases. The germline gives CDR1 MNHEY, CDR2 SMNVEV (reference sequence). This CDR3 is 15 amino acids long. CDR3 region: CASSRGTIYTGELFF. CDR3 DNA: TGTGCCAGCAGTCGCGGGACTATCTACACCGGGGAGCTGTTTTTT.

This clonotype was recorded many times. The chain carries TRBV12-3 or TRBV12-4 and TRBJ2-3; no firm D call. There are 15 residues in the CDR3. V lost 1 base and J 0 bases, leaving 8 bases between the germline ends. In DNA, the CDR3 is TGTGCCAGCAGTTTAGGGGTAGCTAGCACAGATACGCAGTATTTT. Translation gives CASSLGVASTDTQYF.

This clonotype was seen at least ten times. The rearrangement links TRBV19 to TRBJ2-1; no reliable D call. The CDR3 extends over 18 amino acids. V shed 0 bases and J shed 8 bases, with 23 bases lying between them. Germline values: CDR1 LNHDA, CDR2 SQIVND (reference sequence). Written as DNA, the CDR3 is TGTGCCAGTAGTATAGATTCATTAAACGGACCAATAGTAGATGAGCAGTTCTTC. Residues: CASSIDSLNGPIVDEQFF.

This clonotype showed up many times. The chain couples TRBV19 to TRBJ2-7; D possibly corresponds to TRBD1 (6 bases). V shed 3 bases and J shed 1 base, with 10 bases lying between them. Germline CDR1 LNHDA, CDR2 SQIVND (reference sequence). The CDR3 runs to 14 residues. The CDR3 region has the DNA TGTGCCAGTAGTATCGCCGGGACATCCTACGAGCAGTACTTC. Translation: CASSIAGTSYEQYF.

The chain couples TRBV2 to TRBJ1-1; 7 bases line up with TRBD1. The CDR3 totals 14 residues. The germline V gene has CDR1 SNHLY and CDR2 FYNNEI. The V gene end was trimmed by 6 bases and the J gene end by 3 bases; junction bases not matched to a gene: 7. The CDR3, as DNA: TGTGCCAGCAGCCTCCAGGGGGGGGACACTGAAGCTTTCTTT. Its translation is CASSLQGGDTEAFF.

This clonotype has a count of ten or more. The chain carries TRBV20-1 and TRBJ2-1; no firm D call. Per the germline V gene, CDR1 is DFQATT and CDR2 is SNEGSKA (reference sequence). V was trimmed by 2 bases and J by 16 bases, leaving 21 bases between them. The CDR3 has 13 residues. Here the CDR3 DNA reads TGCAGTGCTAGACTAAACACTTACCTGTACAGCTTCTTC. Its translation is CSARLNTYLYSFF.

The chain carries TRBV20-1 and TRBJ2-1, with 8 nucleotides matching TRBD1. This CDR3 spans 14 amino acids. Germline assignment: CDR1 DFQATT and CDR2 SNEGSKA (reference sequence). The V segment lost 6 bases and the J segment 7 bases; nucleotides outside the gene matches: 11. CDR3 region: CSANYGQGVNEQFF. CDR3 nucleotides: TGCAGTGCAAATTACGGACAGGGAGTGAATGAGCAGTTCTTC.

This clonotype appeared many times. The CDR3 protein is CASSYSSSGGDTQYF. For the CDR3, the DNA is TGTGCCAGCAGTTACTCATCGAGCGGTGGGGATACGCAGTATTTT. The chain joins TRBV6-2 or TRBV6-3 to TRBJ2-3, with D perhaps matching TRBD2 (5 bases). Deletions cut 0 bases from V and 6 bases from J, with 13 bases between. The CDR3 loop spans 15 amino acids. Germline CDR1 MNHEY, CDR2 SVGEGT.

This clonotype appeared many times. The genes are TRBV5-6 and TRBJ2-7; D remains unclear. This CDR3 region has 18 residues. V was pared by 1 base and J by 3 bases, with 23 bases between. Germline assignment: CDR1 SGHDT and CDR2 YYEEEE. CDR3 nucleotides: TGTGCCAGCAGCTTGAGGGTCGGCGGCGAACTCACTTACTACGAGCAGTACTTC. Encoded protein: CASSLRVGGELTYYEQYF. Drawing the rest from reference TRBV5-6 and TRBJ2-7, the complete variable domain is DAGVTQSPTHLIKTRGQQVTLRCSPKSGHDTVSWYQQALGQGPQFIFQYYEEEERQRGNFPDRFSGHQFPNYSSELNVNALLLGDSALYLCASSLRVGGELTYYEQYFGPGTRLTVT.

Turning to this clonotype: A junction boundary mismatches the germline segment, possibly from a read error. This chain connects TRBV7-7 to TRBJ2-3, with 14 positions matching TRBD2. The CDR3 spans 19 residues. CDR1 and CDR2 from the germline V gene are SSHAT and FNYEAQ (reference sequence). Here the CDR3 reads CASTLRPGTSGSSSDTQYF. CDR3 coding DNA: TGTGCTAGCACTCTACGCCCCGGGACTAGCGGGAGTTCCTCAGATACGCAGTATTTT.

This clonotype appeared many times. The chain recombines TRBV6-2 or TRBV6-3 with TRBJ2-5, with 10 bases fitting TRBD2. Germline CDR1 reads MNHEY; CDR2 reads SVGEGT. The junction had 3 bases not matched to a gene; V was cut back by 7 bases and J by 1 base. The CDR3 spans 14 residues. This chain's CDR3 is CASKRGGLQETQYF. For the CDR3, the DNA is TGTGCCAGCAAGCGGGGGGGCCTCCAAGAGACCCAGTACTTC.

This clonotype was seen many times. This chain uses TRBV27 with TRBJ1-6, with TRBD1 as a possible D gene (5 bases). Germline assignment: CDR1 MNHEY and CDR2 SMNVEV (reference sequence). This CDR3 comprises 14 residues. The V end lost 4 bases, the J end lost 4 bases, and 8 bases lay between the germline ends. The chain's CDR3 is CASSWTLYNSPLHF. The CDR3 nucleotides read TGTGCCAGCAGTTGGACACTTTATAATTCACCCCTCCACTTT.

This clonotype has at least ten counts. This chain links TRBV4-2 with TRBJ2-7, with D unresolved. The CDR3 is 15 residues long. Trimming removed 0 bases from V and 2 bases from J, with 11 bases in between. Germline loops: CDR1 LGHNA, CDR2 YNFKEQ. CDR3 sequence: CASSQDWLPTYEQYF. For the CDR3, the DNA is TGTGCCAGCAGCCAAGATTGGTTACCAACCTACGAGCAGTACTTC.

This clonotype has at least ten counts. The rearrangement joins TRBV20-1 to TRBJ1-1; D call uncertain. From germline, CDR1 is DFQATT and CDR2 SNEGSKA (reference sequence). This CDR3 is built from 15 residues. The ends were cut back, 4 bases at V and 1 base at J, with 16 bases in the middle. As DNA, the CDR3 is TGCAGTGCTACGGTCGGAGGCCGTAGGAACACTGAAGCTTTCTTT. Protein sequence: CSATVGGRRNTEAFF.

This clonotype is medium-sized (0.01 to 0.1%) in the sample. The chain joins TRBV7-2 to TRBJ2-5, with D possibly TRBD2 on 5 matching bases. CDR3 length: 13 amino acids. In germline, CDR1 is SGHTA, CDR2 FQGNSA. Trimming took off 4 bases at V and 5 bases at J, with 11 bases between the two ends. CDR3 sequence reads: CASSYGKEETQYF. In DNA form, the CDR3 reads TGTGCCAGCAGCTACGGGAAAGAGGAGACCCAGTACTTC. The full variable domain, completed using reference TRBV7-2 and TRBJ2-5, is GAGVSQSPSNKVTEKGKDVELRCDPISGHTALYWYRQSLGQGLEFLIYFQGNSAPDKSGLPSDRFSAERTGGSVSTLTIQRTQQEDSAVYLCASSYGKEETQYFGPGTRLLVL.